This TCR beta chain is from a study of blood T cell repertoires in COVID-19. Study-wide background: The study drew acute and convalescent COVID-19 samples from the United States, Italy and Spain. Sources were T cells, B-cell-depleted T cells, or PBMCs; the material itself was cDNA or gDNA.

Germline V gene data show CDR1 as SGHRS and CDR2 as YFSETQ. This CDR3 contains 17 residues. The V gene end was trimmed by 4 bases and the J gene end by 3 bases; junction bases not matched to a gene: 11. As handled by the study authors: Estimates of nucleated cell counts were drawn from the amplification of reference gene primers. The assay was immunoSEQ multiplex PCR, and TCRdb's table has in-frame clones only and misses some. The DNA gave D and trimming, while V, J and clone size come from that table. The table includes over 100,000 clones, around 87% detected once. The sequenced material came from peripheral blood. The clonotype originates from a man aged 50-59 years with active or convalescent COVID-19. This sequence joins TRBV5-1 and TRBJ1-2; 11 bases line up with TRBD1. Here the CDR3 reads CASSTGQGARIDYGYTF. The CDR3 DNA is TGCGCCAGCAGCACAGGACAGGGGGCGCGGATAGACTATGGCTACACCTTC.